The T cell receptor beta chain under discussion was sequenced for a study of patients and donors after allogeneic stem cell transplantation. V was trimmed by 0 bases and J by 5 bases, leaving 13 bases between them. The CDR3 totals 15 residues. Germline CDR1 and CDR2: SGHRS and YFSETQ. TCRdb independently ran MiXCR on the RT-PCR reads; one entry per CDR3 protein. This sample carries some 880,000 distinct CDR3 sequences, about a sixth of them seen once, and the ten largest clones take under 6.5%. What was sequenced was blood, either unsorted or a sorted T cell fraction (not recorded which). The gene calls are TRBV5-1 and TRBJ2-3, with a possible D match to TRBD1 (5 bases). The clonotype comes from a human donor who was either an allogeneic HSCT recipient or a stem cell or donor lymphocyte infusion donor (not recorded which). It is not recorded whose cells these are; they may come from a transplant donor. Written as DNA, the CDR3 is TGCGCCAGCAGCTTGGCCCAGGGCCCAGGAGATACGCAGTATTTT. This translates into CASSLAQGPGDTQYF.